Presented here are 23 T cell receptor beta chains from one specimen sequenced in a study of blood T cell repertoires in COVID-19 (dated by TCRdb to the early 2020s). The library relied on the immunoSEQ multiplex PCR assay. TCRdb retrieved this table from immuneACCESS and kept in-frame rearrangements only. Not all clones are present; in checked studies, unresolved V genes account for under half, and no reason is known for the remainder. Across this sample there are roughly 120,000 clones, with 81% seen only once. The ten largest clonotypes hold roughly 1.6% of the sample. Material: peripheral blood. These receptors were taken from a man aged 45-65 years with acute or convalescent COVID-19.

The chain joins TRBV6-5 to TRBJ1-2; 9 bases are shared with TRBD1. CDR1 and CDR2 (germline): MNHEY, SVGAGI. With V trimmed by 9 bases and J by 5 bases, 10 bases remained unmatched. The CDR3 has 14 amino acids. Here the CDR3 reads CASGDRELGYGYTF. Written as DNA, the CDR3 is TGTGCCAGTGGGGACAGGGAATTGGGTTATGGCTACACCTTC.

The CDR3 spells CATSDPYQPQHF. CDR3 nucleotide sequence: TGTGCCACCAGTGACCCCTATCAGCCCCAGCATTTT. V usage is TRBV24-1 and J usage is TRBJ1-5; D remains ambiguous. CDR1 KGHDR and CDR2 SFDVKD come from the germline V gene. V was trimmed by 4 bases and J by 5 bases, leaving 5 bases between them. The CDR3 is 12 amino acids.

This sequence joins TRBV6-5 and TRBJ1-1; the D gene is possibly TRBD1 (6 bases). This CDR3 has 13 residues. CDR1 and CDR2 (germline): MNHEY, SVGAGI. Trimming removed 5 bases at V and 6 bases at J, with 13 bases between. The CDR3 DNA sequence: TGTGCCAGCAGTAAAACAGGGATCGCTGAAGCTTTCTTT. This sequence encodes CASSKTGIAEAFF.

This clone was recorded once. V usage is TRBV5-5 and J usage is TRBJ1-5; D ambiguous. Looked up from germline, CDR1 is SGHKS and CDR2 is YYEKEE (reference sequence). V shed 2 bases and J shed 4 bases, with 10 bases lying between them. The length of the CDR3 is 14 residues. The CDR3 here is CASSLEGWNQPQHF. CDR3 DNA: TGTGCCAGCAGCTTAGAGGGTTGGAATCAGCCCCAGCATTTT. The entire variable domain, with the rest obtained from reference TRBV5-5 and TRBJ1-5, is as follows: DAGVTQSPTHLIKTRGQQVTLRCSPISGHKSVSWYQQVLGQGPQFIFQYYEKEERGRGNFPDRFSARQFPNYSSELNVNALLLGDSALYLCASSLEGWNQPQHFGDGTRLSIL.

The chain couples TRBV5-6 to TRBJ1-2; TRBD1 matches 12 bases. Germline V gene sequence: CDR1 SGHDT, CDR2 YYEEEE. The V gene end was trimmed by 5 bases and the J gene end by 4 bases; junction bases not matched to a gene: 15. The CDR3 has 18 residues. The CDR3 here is CASRPLRTGTGGVYGYTF. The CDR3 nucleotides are TGTGCCAGCAGACCATTGAGGACCGGGACAGGGGGCGTCTATGGCTACACCTTC. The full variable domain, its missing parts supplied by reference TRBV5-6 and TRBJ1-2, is DAGVTQSPTHLIKTRGQQVTLRCSPKSGHDTVSWYQQALGQGPQFIFQYYEEEERQRGNFPDRFSGHQFPNYSSELNVNALLLGDSALYLCASRPLRTGTGGVYGYTFGSGTRLTVV.

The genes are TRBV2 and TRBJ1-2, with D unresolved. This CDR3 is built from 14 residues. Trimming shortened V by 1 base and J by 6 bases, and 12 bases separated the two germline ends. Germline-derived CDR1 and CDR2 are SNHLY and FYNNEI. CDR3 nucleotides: TGTGCCAGCAGTGAAGATACAGCCTTGGATGGCTACACCTTC. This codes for CASSEDTALDGYTF.

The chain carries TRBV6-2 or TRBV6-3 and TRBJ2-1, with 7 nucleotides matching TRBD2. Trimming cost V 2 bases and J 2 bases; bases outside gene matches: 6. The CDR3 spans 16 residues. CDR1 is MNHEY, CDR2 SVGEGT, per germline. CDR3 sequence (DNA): TGTGCCAGCAGTTACGGGACTACCTTTCCCTACAATGAGCAGTTCTTC. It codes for CASSYGTTFPYNEQFF.

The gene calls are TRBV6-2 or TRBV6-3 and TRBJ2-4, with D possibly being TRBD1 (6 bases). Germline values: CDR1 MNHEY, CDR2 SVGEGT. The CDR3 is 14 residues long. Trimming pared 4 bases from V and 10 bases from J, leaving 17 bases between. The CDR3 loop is CASSFRQERRIQYF. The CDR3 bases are TGTGCCAGCAGTTTCAGACAGGAGCGGAGGATTCAGTACTTC.

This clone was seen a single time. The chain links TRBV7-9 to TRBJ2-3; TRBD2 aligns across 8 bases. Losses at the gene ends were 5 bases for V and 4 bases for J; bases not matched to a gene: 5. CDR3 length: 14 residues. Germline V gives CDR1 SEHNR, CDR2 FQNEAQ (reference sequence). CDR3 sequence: CASSLGGAADTQYF. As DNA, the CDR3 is TGTGCCAGCAGCCTCGGGGGGGCGGCAGATACGCAGTATTTT.

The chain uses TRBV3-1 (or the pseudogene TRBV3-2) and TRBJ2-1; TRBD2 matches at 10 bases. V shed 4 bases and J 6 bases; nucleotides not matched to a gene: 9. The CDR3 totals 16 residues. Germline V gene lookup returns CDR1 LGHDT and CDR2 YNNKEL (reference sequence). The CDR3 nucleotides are TGTGCCAGCAGCCTCCGGAGTAGCGGGGGGTTCAATGAGCAGTTCTTC. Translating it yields CASSLRSSGGFNEQFF.

CDR3 in amino acids: CASSRSLAGSTDTQYF. In nucleotides, the CDR3 is TGTGCCAGCAGCCGATCGCTAGCGGGGAGCACAGATACGCAGTATTTT. V is TRBV6-6 and J is TRBJ2-3, with TRBD2 identical over 9 bases. Germline V gene lookup returns CDR1 MNHNY and CDR2 SVGAGI (reference sequence). Germline trimming cut 6 bases from V and 0 bases from J; bases unmatched to any gene: 7. This CDR3 contains 16 residues.

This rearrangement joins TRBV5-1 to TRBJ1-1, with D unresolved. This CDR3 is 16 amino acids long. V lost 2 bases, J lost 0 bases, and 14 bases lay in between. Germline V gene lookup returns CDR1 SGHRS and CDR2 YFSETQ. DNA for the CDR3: TGCGCCAGCAGCTTAGAGTTGGCGACTATGAACACTGAAGCTTTCTTT. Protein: CASSLELATMNTEAFF.

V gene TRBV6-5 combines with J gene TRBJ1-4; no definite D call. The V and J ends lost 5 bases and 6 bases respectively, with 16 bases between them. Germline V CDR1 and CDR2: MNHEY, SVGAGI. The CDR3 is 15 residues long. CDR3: CASSTLALRDEKLFF. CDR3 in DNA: TGTGCCAGCAGTACCTTAGCCCTGCGTGATGAAAAACTGTTTTTT.

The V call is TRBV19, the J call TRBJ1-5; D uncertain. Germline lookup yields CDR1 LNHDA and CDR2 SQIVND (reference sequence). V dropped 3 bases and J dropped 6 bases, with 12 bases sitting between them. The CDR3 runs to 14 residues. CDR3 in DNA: TGTGCCAGTAGTATGTCACAGCCCGGTCAGCCCCAGCATTTT. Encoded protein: CASSMSQPGQPQHF.

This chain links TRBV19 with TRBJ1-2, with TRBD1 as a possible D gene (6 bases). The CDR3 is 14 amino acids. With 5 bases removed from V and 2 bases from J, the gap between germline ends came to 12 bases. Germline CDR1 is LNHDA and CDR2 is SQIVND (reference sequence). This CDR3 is CASSDVGANYGYTF. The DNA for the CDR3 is TGTGCCAGTAGTGATGTGGGGGCCAACTATGGCTACACCTTC.

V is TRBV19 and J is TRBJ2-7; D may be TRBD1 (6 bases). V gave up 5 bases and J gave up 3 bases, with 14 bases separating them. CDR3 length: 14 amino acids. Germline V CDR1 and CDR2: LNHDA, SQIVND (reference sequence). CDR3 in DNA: TGTGCCAGTAGTCTGGGACACCAATTCTACGAGCAGTACTTC. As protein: CASSLGHQFYEQYF. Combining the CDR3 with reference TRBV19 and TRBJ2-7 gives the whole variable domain DGGITQSPKYLFRKEGQNVTLSCEQNLNHDAMYWYRQDPGQGLRLIYYSQIVNDFQKGDIAEGYSVSREKKESFPLTVTSAQKNPTAFYLCASSLGHQFYEQYFGPGTRLTVT.

The CDR3 region is CASSLPGTDNSPLHF. CDR3 nucleotide sequence: TGTGCCAGCAGTTTACCGGGGACAGATAATTCACCCCTCCACTTT. The chain combines TRBV28 with TRBJ1-6, with 7 positions matching TRBD1. Per the germline V gene, CDR1 is MDHEN and CDR2 is SYDVKM. The CDR3 loop spans 15 amino acids. J lost 5 bases, V lost 2 bases, and 3 bases had no gene match.

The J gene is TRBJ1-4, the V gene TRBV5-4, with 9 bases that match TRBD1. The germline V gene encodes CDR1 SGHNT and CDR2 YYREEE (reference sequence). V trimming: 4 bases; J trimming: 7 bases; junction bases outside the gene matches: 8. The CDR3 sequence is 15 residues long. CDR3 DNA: TGTGCCAGCAGCCCGGAGGGACAGGGCAGTGAAAAACTGTTTTTT. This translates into CASSPEGQGSEKLFF.

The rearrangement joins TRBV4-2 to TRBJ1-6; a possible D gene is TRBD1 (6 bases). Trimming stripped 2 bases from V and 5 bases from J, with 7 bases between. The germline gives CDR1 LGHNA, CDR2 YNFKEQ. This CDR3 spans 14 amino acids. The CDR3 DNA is TGTGCCAGCAGCCAAAGACAGGATAATTCACCCCTCCACTTT. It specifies CASSQRQDNSPLHF.

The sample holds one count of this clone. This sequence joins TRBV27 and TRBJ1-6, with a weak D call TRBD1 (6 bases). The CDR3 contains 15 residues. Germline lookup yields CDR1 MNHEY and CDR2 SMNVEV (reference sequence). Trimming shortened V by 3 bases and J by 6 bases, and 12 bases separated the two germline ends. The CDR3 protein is CASSFGQSGNSPLHF. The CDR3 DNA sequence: TGTGCCAGCAGTTTTGGACAGAGCGGTAATTCACCCCTCCACTTT.

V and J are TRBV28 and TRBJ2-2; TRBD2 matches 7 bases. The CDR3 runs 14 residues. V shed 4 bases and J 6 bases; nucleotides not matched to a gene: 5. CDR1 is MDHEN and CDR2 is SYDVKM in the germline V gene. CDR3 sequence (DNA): TGTGCCAGCAGTTCCAGCGGGGATCCCGGGGAGCTGTTTTTT. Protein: CASSSSGDPGELFF.

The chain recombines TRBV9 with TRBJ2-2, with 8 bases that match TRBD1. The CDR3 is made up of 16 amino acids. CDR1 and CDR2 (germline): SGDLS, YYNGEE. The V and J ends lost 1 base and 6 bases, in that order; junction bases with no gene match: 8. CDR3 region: CASSVPGQARPGELFF. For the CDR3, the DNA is TGTGCCAGCAGCGTACCGGGACAGGCCCGTCCCGGGGAGCTGTTTTTT.

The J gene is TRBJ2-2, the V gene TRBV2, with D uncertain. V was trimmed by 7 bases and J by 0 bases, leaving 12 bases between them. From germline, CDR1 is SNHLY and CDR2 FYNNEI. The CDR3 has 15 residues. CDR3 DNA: TGTGCCAGCACAGATGGGCTGTCGAACACCGGGGAGCTGTTTTTT. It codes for CASTDGLSNTGELFF.